This T cell receptor (beta chain) came from a study of blood T cell repertoires in COVID-19. Original data processing: Estimation of nucleated cell counts was performed using reference gene primer amplification. Assay used: immunoSEQ multiplex PCR; TCRdb lists only in-frame clones, some missing. The DNA gave D and trimming, while V, J and clone size come from that table. In the table there are some 300,000 clones, about nine tenths of which are singletons. Germline values: CDR1 MDHEN, CDR2 SYDVKM. Trimming left V 5 bases short and J 4 bases short, with 12 bases between. The CDR3 extends over 14 amino acids.

The sample consisted of peripheral blood. The chain couples TRBV28 to TRBJ1-3; D not certain. This sequence was found in a man between 18 and 35 years old with active or convalescent COVID-19. The CDR3 here is CASSRHYAGNTIYF. CDR3 bases: TGTGCCAGCAGTCGTCACTATGCCGGAAACACCATATATTTT.